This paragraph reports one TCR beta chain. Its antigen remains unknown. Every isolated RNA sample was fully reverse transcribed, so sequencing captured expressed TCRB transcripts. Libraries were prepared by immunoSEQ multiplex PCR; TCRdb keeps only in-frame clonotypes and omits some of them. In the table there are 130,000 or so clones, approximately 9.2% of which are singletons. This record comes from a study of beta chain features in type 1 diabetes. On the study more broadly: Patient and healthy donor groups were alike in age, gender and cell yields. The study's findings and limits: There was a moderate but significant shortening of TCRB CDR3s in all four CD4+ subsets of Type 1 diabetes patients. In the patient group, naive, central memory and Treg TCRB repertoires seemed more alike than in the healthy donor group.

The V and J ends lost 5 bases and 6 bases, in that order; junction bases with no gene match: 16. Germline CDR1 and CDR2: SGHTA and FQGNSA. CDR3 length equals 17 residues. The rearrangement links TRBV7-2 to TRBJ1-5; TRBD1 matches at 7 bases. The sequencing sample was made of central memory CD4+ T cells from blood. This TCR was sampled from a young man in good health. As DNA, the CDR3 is TGTGCCAGCAGCCCGATCCCGACAGGGAGAAAGAGTCAGCCCCAGCATTTT. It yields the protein CASSPIPTGRKSQPQHF.